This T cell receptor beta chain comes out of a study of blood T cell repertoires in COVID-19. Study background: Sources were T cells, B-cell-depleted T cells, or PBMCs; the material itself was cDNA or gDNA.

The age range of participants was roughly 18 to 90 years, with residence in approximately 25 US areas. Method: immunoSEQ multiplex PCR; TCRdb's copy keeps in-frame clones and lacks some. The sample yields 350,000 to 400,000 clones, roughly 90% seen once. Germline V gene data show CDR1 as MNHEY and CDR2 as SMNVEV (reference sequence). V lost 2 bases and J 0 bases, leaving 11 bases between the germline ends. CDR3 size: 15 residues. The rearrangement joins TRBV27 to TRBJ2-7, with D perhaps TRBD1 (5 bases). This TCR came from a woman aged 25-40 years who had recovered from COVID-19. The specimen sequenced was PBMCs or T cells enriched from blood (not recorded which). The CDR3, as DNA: TGTGCCAGCAGTTTAAGCTGGCAGGGCTCCTACGAGCAGTACTTC. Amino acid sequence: CASSLSWQGSYEQYF.